This entry describes one T cell receptor beta chain. What it recognizes is unknown. These data come from a study of cytomegalovirus exposure and HLA in healthy donors. Both 60 Vbeta primers and 13 Jbeta primers went into the PCR. The data were produced by immunoSEQ multiplex PCR, yet TCRdb's version contains in-frame clones alone and is incomplete. The sample has over 80,000 clones; over 55% are singletons. Study-level points and caveats: The study labeled about 160 TCR beta chains cytomegalovirus-associated. A prior analysis recorded that most TCR beta V segments were productive about 87% or about 30% of the time.

This sequence was found in a boy aged 5-17 years in good health and CMV-seropositive. The sequencing sample was made of PBMCs.

CDR3 region: CASTGTIATNEKLFF. DNA of the CDR3: TGTGCCAGCACAGGAACAATTGCAACTAATGAAAAACTGTTTTTT. The chain recombines TRBV6-1 with TRBJ1-4, with D hard to call. V was clipped by 7 bases and J by 0 bases, with 12 bases between them. The germline CDR1 and CDR2 sequences are MNHNS and SASEGT. CDR3 length: 15 residues.